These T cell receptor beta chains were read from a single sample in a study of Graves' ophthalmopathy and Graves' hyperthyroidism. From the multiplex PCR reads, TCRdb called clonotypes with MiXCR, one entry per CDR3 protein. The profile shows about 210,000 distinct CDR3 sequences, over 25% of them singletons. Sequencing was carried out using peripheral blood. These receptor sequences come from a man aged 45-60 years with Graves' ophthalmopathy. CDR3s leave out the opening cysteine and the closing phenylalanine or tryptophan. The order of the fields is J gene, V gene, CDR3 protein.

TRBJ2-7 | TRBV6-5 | ASSYRGTYEQY
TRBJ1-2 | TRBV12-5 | ASGLEMLGGYT
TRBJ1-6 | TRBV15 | ATSRGDSYNSPLH
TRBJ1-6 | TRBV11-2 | ASSEGPRVNSPLH
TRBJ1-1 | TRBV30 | AWRTQGGGTEAF
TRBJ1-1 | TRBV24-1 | ATTSGGRIYAEAF
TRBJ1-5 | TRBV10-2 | ATSGLSNQPQH
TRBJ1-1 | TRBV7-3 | ASSFGPNTEAF
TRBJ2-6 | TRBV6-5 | ASSYRVSGANVLA
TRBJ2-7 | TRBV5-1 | ASSFGQGLAGDEQY
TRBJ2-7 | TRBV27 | ASSWQREYEQY
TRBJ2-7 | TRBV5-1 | ASSLLPTSGSPEQY
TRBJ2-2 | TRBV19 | ASAGLAGVAGELF
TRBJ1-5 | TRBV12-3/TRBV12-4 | ASSLTATVVQPQH
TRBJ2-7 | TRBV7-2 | ASSLERRREQY
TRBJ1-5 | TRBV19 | ASSGGQGGGQPQH
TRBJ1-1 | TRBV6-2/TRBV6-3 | ASTHWNTEAF
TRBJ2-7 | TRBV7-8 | ASSLWMYEQY
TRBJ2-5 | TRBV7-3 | ASSLSGPTSGGETQY
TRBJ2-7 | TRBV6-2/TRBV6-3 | ASSYHPKFYEQY
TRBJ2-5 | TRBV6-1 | ASSPSPEETQY
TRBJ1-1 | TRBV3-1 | ASSQDETVAEAF
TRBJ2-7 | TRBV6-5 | ASSYSSVALTYEQY
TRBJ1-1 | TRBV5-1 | ASSPGHRQNTEAF
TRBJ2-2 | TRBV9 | ASSVLGAGELF
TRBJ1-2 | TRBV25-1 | ASSDATGTGPSRGGYT
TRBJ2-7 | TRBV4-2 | ASSQEGVAGGTYEQY
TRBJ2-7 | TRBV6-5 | ASSLRTSDEQY
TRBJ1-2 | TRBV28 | ASSSWRYGYT
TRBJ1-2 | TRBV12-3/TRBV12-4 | ASSFGEGFSGYT
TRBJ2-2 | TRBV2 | ASSSSRAGGTGELF
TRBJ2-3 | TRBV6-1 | ASSSPRGSTDTQY
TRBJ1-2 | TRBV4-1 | ASSQSGQGIYGYT
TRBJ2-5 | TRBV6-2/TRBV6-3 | ASSYSAGGAETQY
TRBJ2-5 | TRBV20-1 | SALSRIGQETQY
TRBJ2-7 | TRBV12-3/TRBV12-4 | ASSPNRFSYEQY
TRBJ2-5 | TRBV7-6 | ASSLDWGRQWETQY
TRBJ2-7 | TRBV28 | ASSSPANRGTYEQY
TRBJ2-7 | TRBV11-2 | ASSLDGTSGKHEQY
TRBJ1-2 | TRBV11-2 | ASSISVNDRSDGYT
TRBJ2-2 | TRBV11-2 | ASSFIAGDTGELF
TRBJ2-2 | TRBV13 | ASSLLKGARTGELF
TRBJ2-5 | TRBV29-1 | SVEDRGETQY
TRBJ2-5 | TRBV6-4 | ASSAGLAGETQC
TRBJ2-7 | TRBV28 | ASRSQGGSYEQY